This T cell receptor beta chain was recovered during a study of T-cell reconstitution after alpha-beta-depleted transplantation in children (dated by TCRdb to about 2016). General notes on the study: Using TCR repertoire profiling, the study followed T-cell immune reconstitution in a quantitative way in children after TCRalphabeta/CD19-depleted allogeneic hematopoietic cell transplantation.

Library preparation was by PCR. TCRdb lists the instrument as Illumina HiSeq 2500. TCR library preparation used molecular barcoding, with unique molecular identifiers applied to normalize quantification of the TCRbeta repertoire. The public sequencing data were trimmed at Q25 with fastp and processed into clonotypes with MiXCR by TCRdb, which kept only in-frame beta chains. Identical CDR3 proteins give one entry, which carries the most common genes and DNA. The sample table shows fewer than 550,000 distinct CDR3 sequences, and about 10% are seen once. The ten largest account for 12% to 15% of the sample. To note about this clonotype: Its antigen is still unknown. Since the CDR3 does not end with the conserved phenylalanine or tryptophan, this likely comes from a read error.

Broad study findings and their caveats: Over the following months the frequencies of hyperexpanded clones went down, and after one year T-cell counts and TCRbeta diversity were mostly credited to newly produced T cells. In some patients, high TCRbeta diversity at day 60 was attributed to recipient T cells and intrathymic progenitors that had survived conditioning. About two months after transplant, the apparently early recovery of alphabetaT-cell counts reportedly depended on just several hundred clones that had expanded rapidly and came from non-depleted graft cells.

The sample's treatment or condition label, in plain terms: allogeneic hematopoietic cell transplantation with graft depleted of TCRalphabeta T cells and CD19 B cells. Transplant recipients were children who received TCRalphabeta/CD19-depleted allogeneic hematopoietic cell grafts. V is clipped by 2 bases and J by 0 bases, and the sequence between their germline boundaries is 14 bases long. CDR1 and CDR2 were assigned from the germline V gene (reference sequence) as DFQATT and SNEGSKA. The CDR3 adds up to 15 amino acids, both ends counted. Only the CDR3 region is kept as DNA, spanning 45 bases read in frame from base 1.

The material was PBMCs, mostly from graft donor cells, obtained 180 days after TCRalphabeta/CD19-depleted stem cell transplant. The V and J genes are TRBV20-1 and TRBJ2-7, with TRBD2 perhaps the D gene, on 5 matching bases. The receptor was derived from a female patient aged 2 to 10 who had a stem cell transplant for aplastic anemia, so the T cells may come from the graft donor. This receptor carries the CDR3 CSARSGLVSSYEQYL. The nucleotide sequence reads TGCAGTGCTAGATCTGGACTCGTGAGCTCCTACGAGCAGTACTTG.